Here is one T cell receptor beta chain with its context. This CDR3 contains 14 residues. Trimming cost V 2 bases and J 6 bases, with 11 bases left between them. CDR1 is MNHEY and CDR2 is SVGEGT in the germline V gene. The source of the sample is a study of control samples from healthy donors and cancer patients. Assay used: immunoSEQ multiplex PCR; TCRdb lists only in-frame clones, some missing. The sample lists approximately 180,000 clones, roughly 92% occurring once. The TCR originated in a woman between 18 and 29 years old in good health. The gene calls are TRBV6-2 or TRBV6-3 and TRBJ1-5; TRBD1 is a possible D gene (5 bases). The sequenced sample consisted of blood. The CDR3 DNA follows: TGTGCCAGCAGTTACAGTCAGGGAAGTCAGCCCCAGCATTTT. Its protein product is CASSYSQGSQPQHF.